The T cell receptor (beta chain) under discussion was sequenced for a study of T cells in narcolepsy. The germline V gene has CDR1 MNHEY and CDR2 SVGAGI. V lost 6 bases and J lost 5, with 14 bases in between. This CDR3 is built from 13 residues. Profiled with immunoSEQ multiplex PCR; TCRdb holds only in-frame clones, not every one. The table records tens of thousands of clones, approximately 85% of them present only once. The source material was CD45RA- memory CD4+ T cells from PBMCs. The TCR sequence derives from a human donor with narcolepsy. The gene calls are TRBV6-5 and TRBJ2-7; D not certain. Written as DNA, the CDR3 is TGTGCCAGCAGCTCTATTGGTAGCCACGAGCAGTACTTC. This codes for CASSSIGSHEQYF.